This T cell receptor (beta chain) derives from a study of PD-1 blockade in classical Hodgkin lymphoma. Study outcomes and limitations: Unlike CD8+ TCR diversity, which did not rise significantly by C4D1, CD4+ TCR diversity did. Baseline diversity in complete responders resembled that of newly diagnosed patients. Reports indicated that newly diagnosed patients had lower baseline TCR diversity than healthy donors did.

Clones were read by immunoSEQ multiplex PCR, and TCRdb kept only the in-frame ones, dropping some. The sample lists 30,000 or so clones, approximately 92% seen once, with less than 0.3% in the top ten. Regarding this clone: Its antigen remains unknown.

This CDR3 has 12 amino acids. In germline, CDR1 is LNHDA, CDR2 SQIVND (reference sequence). V gave up 11 bases and J gave up 4 bases, with 11 bases separating them. With no exception, relapse followed autologous stem cell transplantation in all patients, and brentuximab vedotin exposure varied. Magnetic negative selection purified CD4+ T cells from thawed PBMCs. Reported best responses ranged across complete response, partial response or progressive disease. V is TRBV19 and J is TRBJ2-2; no clear D. The sequencing used CD4+ T cells from blood, collected at baseline. This receptor was taken from a human donor with classical Hodgkin lymphoma. For the CDR3, the DNA is TGTGCCGCCAGTAGTGGCACCGGGGAGCTGTTTTTT. Protein product: CAASSGTGELFF.